A single sample is the source of the 14 T cell receptor beta chains below, sequenced in a study of cytomegalovirus exposure and HLA in healthy donors. This PCR relied on a set of 60 Vbeta primers and 13 Jbeta primers. TCRdb's table, derived via immunoSEQ multiplex PCR, lists solely in-frame clones and lacks some. The sample has 150,000 to 200,000 clones; roughly 65% are singletons. Sequenced: PBMCs. Receptor source: a man between 18 and 29 years old in good health and CMV-seropositive.

This clone has only a few counts. The chain uses TRBV7-8 and TRBJ2-7; TRBD1 might be the D (6 bases). The ends were cut back, 5 bases at V and 0 bases at J, with 20 bases in the middle. This CDR3 has 17 amino acids. Germline V CDR1 and CDR2: SGHVS, FQNEAQ. CDR3 residues: CASSPSPGHRSSYEQYV. As DNA, the CDR3 is TGTGCCAGCAGCCCGAGCCCGGGACACCGGAGCTCCTACGAGCAGTACGTC.

This rearrangement joins TRBV5-6 to TRBJ1-3; a weak D match, TRBD1 (6 bases). Trimming cost V 6 bases and J 4 bases, with 17 bases left between them. The CDR3 runs to 15 residues. Germline assignment: CDR1 SGHDT and CDR2 YYEEEE. CDR3 coding DNA: TGTGCCAGCACCTTCGGGGGGGCGCGGGGAAACACCATATATTTT. Translation: CASTFGGARGNTIYF.

This clone was observed a few times. The V and J genes are TRBV5-4 and TRBJ1-1; D perhaps matches TRBD1 (5 bases). This CDR3 is 14 amino acids long. V lost 4 bases and J 1 base, leaving 11 bases between the germline ends. CDR1 and CDR2 from the germline V gene are SGHNT and YYREEE (reference sequence). This CDR3 reads CASSHITGNTEAFF. For the CDR3, the DNA is TGTGCCAGCAGCCATATTACAGGGAACACTGAAGCTTTCTTT.

The chain recombines TRBV11-2 with TRBJ1-6; D gene uncertain. The CDR3 is 12 amino acids. Trimming stripped 3 bases from V and 9 bases from J, with 6 bases between. CDR1 is SGHAT and CDR2 is FQNNGV in the germline V gene. CDR3 DNA: TGTGCCAGCAGCTTTACGGGTTCACCCCTCCACTTT. Translating gives CASSFTGSPLHF. Variable domain in full (rest from reference TRBV11-2 and TRBJ1-6): EAGVAQSPRYKIIEKRQSVAFWCNPISGHATLYWYQQILGQGPKLLIQFQNNGVVDDSQLPKDRFSAERLKGVDSTLKIQPAKLEDSAVYLCASSFTGSPLHFGNGTRLTVT.

The V call is TRBV27, the J call TRBJ1-1; TRBD1 matches at 12 bases. The CDR3 has 16 residues. After removal of 6 bases from V and 1 base from J, the junction contained 6 bases not matched to a gene. Per germline, CDR1 MNHEY and CDR2 SMNVEV (reference sequence). The CDR3 DNA reads TGTGCCAGCAGGGACGGGACAGGGGGCGGGAACACTGAAGCTTTCTTT. Its protein product is CASRDGTGGGNTEAFF.

This chain connects TRBV14 to TRBJ1-2; D gene uncertain. Germline CDR1 is SGHDN and CDR2 is FVKESK. The CDR3 sequence is 14 residues long. V lost 5 bases to trimming and J lost 3 bases, with 13 bases between them. CDR3: CASSFSPVDYGYTF. The CDR3 DNA reads as TGTGCCAGCAGCTTCTCTCCAGTGGACTATGGCTACACCTTC. The full variable domain, in which reference TRBV14 and TRBJ1-2 provide the parts outside the CDR3, is EAGVTQFPSHSVIEKGQTVTLRCDPISGHDNLYWYRRVMGKEIKFLLHFVKESKQDESGMPNNRFLAERTGGTYSTLKVQPAELEDSGVYFCASSFSPVDYGYTFGSGTRLTVV.

In its sample, this clone was seen a few times. CDR3 region: CASSYGSSYNEQFF. CDR3 nucleotide sequence: TGTGCCAGCAGTTACGGGAGCTCCTACAATGAGCAGTTCTTC. V is TRBV6-5 and J is TRBJ2-1; a weak D match, TRBD2 (5 bases). The CDR3 consists of 14 residues. Deletions cut 2 bases from V and 0 bases from J, with 5 bases between. Germline V gene sequence: CDR1 MNHEY, CDR2 SVGAGI.

The genes are TRBV19 and TRBJ2-3; 7 bases fit TRBD1. There are 15 residues in the CDR3. The V segment lost 3 bases and the J segment 2 bases; nucleotides outside the gene matches: 5. Germline V CDR1 and CDR2: LNHDA, SQIVND (reference sequence). The CDR3 bases are TGTGCCAGTAGTATCACAGGGGCCCCCACAGATACGCAGTATTTT. Residues: CASSITGAPTDTQYF.

The CDR3 nucleotides are TGTGCCAGTAGTGCTCAGGGGGATCAGCCCCAGCATTTT. Translated: CASSAQGDQPQHF. This chain links TRBV19 with TRBJ1-5; 7 bases are a match to TRBD1. Looked up from germline, CDR1 is LNHDA and CDR2 is SQIVND (reference sequence). J gave up 5 bases and V 5 bases, and 3 bases lay outside the gene matches. The CDR3 extends over 13 amino acids.

The V call is TRBV27, the J call TRBJ2-4; D call uncertain. V lost 0 bases and J 5 bases, leaving 5 bases between the germline ends. CDR1 is MNHEY, CDR2 SMNVEV, per germline (reference sequence). The CDR3 is 13 amino acids. CDR3 protein: CASSLSSENIQYF. Written as DNA, the CDR3 is TGTGCCAGCAGTTTATCGTCAGAAAACATTCAGTACTTC.

CDR3 DNA sequence: TGTGCCAGCAGTGGACTCATGAACACTGAAGCTTTCTTT. It specifies CASSGLMNTEAFF. The chain has TRBV13 and TRBJ1-1; no clear D gene. CDR1 is PRHDT and CDR2 is FYEKMQ in the germline V gene (reference sequence). The V end was cut by 6 bases, the J end by 0 bases, with 8 bases between. This CDR3 region has 13 residues.

V and J are TRBV11-1 and TRBJ1-1; possible D gene TRBD1, 5 bases. Trimming removed 10 bases from V and 5 bases from J, with 11 bases in between. The CDR3 loop spans 11 amino acids. The germline V gene encodes CDR1 SGHAT and CDR2 FQDESV (reference sequence). In DNA form, the CDR3 reads TGTGCCACGTTTCGGGGGACTGAAGCTTTCTTT. It specifies CATFRGTEAFF.

This sequence joins TRBV11-3 and TRBJ2-1; 10 nucleotides agree with TRBD2. This CDR3 region has 15 residues. V trimming: 11 bases; J trimming: 7 bases; junction bases outside the gene matches: 14. Germline CDR1 is SGHNT and CDR2 is YENEEA. The CDR3 region has the DNA TGTGCCGGTCCAAGCGGGAGGGCCCCGAGGAATGAGCAGTTCTTC. Translating gives CAGPSGRAPRNEQFF.

This clone was seen just once. The gene calls are TRBV28 and TRBJ1-2; 9 bases match TRBD1. The germline CDR1 and CDR2 sequences are MDHEN and SYDVKM. The CDR3 extends over 14 amino acids. V lost 6 bases, J lost 7 bases, and 9 bases stayed unmatched. The CDR3 sequence: CASRIGQGLGGYTF. CDR3 coding DNA: TGTGCCAGCAGGATCGGACAGGGGTTGGGTGGCTACACCTTC.